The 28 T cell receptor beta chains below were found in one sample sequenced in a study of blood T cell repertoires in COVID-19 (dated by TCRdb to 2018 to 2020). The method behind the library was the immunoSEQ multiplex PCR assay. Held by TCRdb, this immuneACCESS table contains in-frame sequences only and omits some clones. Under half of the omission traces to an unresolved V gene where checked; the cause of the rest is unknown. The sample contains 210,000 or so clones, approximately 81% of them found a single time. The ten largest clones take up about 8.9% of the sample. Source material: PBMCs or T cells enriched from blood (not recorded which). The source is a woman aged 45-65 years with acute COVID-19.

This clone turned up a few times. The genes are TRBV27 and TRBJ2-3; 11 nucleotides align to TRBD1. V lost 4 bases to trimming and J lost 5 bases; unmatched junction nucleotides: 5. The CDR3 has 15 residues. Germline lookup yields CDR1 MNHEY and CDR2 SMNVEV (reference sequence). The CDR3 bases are TGTGCCAGCAGTTCAGCCGGGACAGGGGGAGATACGCAGTATTTT. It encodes CASSSAGTGGDTQYF.

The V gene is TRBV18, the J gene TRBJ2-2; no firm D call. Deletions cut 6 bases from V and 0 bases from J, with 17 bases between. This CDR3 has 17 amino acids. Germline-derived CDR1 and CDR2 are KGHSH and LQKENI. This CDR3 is CASSQTTRPANTGELFF. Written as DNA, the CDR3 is TGTGCCAGCTCCCAAACGACCAGGCCCGCGAACACCGGGGAGCTGTTTTTT.

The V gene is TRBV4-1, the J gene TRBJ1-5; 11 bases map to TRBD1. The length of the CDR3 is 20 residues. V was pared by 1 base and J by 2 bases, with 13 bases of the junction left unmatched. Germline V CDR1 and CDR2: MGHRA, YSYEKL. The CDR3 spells CASSQGRADRGRWGNQPQHF. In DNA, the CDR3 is TGCGCCAGCAGCCAAGGGAGAGCGGACAGGGGGCGATGGGGCAATCAGCCCCAGCATTTT.

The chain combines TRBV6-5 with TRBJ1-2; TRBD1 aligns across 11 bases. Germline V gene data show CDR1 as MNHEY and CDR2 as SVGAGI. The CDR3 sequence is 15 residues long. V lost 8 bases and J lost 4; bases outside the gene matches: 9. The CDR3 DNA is TGTGCCAGCTGGGACAGGGGGAGACATGGCTATGGCTACACCTTC. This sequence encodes CASWDRGRHGYGYTF.

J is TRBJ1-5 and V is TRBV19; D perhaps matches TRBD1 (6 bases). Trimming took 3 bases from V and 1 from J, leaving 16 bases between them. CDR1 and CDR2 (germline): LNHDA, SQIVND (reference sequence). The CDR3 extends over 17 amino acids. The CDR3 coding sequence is TGTGCCAGTAGTATTTGGCGCGCCAGGGGAAGCAATCAGCCCCAGCATTTT. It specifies CASSIWRARGSNQPQHF.

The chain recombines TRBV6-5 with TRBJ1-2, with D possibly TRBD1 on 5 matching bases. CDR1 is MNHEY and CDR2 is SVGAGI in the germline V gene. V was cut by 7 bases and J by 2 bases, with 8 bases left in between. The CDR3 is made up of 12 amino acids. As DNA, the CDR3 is TGTGCCAGCACCGACAGAAACTATGGCTACACCTTC. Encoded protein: CASTDRNYGYTF.

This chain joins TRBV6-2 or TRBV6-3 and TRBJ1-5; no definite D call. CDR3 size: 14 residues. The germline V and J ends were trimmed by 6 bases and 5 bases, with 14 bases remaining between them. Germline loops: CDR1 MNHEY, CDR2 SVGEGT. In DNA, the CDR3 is TGTGCCAGCAGCTCCAGAGGGTTCGATCAGCCCCAGCATTTT. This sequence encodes CASSSRGFDQPQHF.

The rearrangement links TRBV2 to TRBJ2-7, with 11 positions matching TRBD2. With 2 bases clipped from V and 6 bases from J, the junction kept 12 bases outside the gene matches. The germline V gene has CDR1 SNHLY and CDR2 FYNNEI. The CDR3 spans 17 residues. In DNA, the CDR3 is TGTGCCAGCAGTGAAACCCCGCGACTAGCGGGACTATCCGAGCAGTACTTC. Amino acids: CASSETPRLAGLSEQYF.

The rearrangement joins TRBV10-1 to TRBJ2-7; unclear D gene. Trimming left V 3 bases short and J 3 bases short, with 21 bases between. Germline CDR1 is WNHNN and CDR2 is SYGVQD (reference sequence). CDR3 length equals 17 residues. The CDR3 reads CASSEIEESWVDYEQYF. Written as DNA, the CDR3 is TGCGCCAGCAGTGAAATTGAGGAGAGCTGGGTCGACTACGAGCAGTACTTC.

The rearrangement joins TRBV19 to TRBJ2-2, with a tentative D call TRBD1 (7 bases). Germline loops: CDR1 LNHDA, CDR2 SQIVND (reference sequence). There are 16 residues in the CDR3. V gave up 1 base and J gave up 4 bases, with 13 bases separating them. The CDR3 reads CASSIGGGGGTGELFF. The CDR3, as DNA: TGTGCCAGTAGTATAGGAGGAGGGGGCGGCACCGGGGAGCTGTTTTTT.

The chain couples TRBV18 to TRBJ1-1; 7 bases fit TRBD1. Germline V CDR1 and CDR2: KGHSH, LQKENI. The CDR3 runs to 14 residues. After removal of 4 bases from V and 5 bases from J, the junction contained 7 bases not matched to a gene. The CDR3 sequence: CASSRDSLRTEAFF. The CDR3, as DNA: TGTGCCAGCTCACGGGACAGCCTGAGGACTGAAGCTTTCTTT. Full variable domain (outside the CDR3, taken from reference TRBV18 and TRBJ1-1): NAGVMQNPRHLVRRRGQEARLRCSPMKGHSHVYWYRQLPEEGLKFMVYLQKENIIDESGMPKERFSAEFPKEGPSILRIQQVVRGDSAAYFCASSRDSLRTEAFFGQGTRLTVV.

The CDR3 DNA follows: TGCAGCGACCCAGGGCAGGTCGTGGAAAACATTCAGTACTTC. Its translation: CSDPGQVVENIQYF. V gene TRBV29-1 combines with J gene TRBJ2-4; a possible D gene is TRBD1 (5 bases). Germline V lookup: CDR1 SQVTM, CDR2 ANQGSEA. Deletions cut 7 bases from V and 5 bases from J, with 18 bases between. This CDR3 comprises 14 residues. The full variable domain, rest sourced from reference TRBV29-1 and TRBJ2-4, is SAVISQKPSRDICQRGTSLTIQCQVDSQVTMMFWYRQQPGQSLTLIATANQGSEATYESGFVIDKFPISRPNLTFSTLTVSNMSPEDSSIYLCSDPGQVVENIQYFGAGTRLSVL.

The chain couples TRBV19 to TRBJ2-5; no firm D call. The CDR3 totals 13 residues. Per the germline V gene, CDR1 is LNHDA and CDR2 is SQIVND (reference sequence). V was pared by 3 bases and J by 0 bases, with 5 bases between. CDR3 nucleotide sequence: TGTGCCAGTAGTATTAGTAACCAAGAGACCCAGTACTTC. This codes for CASSISNQETQYF.

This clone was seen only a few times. In DNA form, the CDR3 reads TGTGCCAGCGTATCTGTGGGGCATGCAACTAATGAAAAACTGTTTTTT. Its protein product is CASVSVGHATNEKLFF. This rearrangement joins TRBV28 to TRBJ1-4; D is perhaps TRBD1 (5 bases). Per germline, CDR1 MDHEN and CDR2 SYDVKM. The CDR3 contains 16 residues. V lost 8 bases to trimming and J lost 0 bases, with 16 bases between them.

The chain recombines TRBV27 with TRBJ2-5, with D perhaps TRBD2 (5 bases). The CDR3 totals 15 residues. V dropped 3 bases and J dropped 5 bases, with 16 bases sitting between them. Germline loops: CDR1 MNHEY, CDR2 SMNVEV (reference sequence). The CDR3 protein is CASSLVAGVGETQYF. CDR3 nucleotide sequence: TGTGCCAGCAGTTTGGTTGCCGGGGTGGGTGAGACCCAGTACTTC.

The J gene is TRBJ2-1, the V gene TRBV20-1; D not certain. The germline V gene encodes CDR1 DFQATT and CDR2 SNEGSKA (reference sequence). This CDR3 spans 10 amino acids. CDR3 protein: CSVRAHEQFF. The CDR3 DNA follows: TGCAGCGTACGCGCACATGAGCAGTTCTTC.

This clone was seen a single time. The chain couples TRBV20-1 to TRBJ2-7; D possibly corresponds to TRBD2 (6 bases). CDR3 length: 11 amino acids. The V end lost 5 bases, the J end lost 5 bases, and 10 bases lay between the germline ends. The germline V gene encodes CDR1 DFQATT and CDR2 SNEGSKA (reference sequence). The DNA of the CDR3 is TGCAGTGCTGGGGGACTCCACGAGCAGTACTTC. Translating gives CSAGGLHEQYF.

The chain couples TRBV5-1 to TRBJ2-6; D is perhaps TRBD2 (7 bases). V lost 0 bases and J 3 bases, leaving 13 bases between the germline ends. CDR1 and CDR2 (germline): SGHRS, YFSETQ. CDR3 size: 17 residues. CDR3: CASSLGGGAGGANVLTF. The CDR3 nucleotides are TGCGCCAGCAGCTTGGGCGGGGGCGCGGGTGGGGCCAACGTCCTGACTTTC. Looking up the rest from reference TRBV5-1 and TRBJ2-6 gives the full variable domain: KAGVTQTPRYLIKTRGQQVTLSCSPISGHRSVSWYQQTPGQGLQFLFEYFSETQRNKGNFPGRFSGRQFSNSRSEMNVSTLELGDSALYLCASSLGGGAGGANVLTFGAGSRLTVL.

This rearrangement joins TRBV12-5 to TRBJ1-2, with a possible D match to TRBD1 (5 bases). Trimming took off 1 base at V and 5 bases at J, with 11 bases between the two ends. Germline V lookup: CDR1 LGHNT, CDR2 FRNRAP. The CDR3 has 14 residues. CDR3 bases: TGTGCTAGTGGTTTGGGCAGGGAACGATATGGCTACACCTTC. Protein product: CASGLGRERYGYTF. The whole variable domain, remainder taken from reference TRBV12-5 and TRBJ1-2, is DARVTQTPRHKVTEMGQEVTMRCQPILGHNTVFWYRQTMMQGLELLAYFRNRAPLDDSGMPKDRFSAEMPDATLATLKIQPSEPRDSAVYFCASGLGRERYGYTFGSGTRLTVV.

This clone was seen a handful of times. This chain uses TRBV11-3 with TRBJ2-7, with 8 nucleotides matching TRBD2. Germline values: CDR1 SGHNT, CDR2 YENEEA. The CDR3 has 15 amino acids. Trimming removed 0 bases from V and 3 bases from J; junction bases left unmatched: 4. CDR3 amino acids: CASSLDSGAFYEQYF. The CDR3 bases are TGTGCCAGCAGCTTAGATAGCGGGGCTTTCTACGAGCAGTACTTC.

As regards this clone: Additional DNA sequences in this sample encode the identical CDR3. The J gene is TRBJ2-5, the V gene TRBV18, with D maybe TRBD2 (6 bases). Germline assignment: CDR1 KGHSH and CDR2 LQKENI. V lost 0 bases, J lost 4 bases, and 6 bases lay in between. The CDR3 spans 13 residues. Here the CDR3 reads CASSPPGGETQYF. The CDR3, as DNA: TGTGCCAGCTCACCACCGGGGGGAGAGACCCAGTACTTC.

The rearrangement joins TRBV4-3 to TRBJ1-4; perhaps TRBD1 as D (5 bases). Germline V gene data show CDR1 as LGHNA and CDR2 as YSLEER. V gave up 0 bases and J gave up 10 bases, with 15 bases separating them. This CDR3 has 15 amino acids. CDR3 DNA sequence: TGCGCCAGCAGCCAAGATAGGGGCCTTAAGGGAAAACTGTTTTTT. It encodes CASSQDRGLKGKLFF.

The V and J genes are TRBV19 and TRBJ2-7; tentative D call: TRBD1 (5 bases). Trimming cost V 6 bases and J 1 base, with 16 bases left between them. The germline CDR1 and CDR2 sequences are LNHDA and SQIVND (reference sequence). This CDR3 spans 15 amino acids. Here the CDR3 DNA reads TGTGCCAGTAGCCACCCGATAGGGGATTCCTACGAGCAGTACTTC. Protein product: CASSHPIGDSYEQYF.

CDR3 nucleotides: TGTGCCAGCAGTCCGGACAGGGGGCGCCCCGCTTTCTTT. It translates to CASSPDRGRPAFF. The genes are TRBV6-4 and TRBJ1-1; 11 bases match TRBD1. Germline CDR1 and CDR2: MRHNA and SNTAGT. The CDR3 is made up of 13 amino acids. V lost 5 bases and J lost 11; bases outside the gene matches: 7.

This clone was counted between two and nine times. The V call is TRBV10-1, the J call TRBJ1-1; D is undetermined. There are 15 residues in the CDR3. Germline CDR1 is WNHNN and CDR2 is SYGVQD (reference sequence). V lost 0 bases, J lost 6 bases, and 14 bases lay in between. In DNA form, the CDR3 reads TGCGCCAGCAGTGAGTCCCCTTGCGGAGGCGCTGAAGCTTTCTTT. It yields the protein CASSESPCGGAEAFF.

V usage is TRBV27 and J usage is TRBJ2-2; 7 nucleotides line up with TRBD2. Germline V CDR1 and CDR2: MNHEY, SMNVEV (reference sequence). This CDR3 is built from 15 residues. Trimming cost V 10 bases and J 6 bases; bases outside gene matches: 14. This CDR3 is CAIWGGTALAGELFF. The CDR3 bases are TGTGCCATTTGGGGAGGGACGGCCTTGGCCGGGGAGCTGTTTTTT.

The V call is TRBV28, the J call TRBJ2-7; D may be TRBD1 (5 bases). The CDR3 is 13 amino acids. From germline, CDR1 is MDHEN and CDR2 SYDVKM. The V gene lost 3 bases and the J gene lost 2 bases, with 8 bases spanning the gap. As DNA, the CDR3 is TGTGCCAGCAGTTTTATAGGGGCCTACGAGCAGTACTTC. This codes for CASSFIGAYEQYF.

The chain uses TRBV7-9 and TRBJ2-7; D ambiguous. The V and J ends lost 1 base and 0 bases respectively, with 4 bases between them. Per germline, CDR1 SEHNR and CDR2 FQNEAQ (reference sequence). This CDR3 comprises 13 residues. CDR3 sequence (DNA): TGTGCCAGCAGCTTAGGGGCCTCCTACGAGCAGTACTTC. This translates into CASSLGASYEQYF.